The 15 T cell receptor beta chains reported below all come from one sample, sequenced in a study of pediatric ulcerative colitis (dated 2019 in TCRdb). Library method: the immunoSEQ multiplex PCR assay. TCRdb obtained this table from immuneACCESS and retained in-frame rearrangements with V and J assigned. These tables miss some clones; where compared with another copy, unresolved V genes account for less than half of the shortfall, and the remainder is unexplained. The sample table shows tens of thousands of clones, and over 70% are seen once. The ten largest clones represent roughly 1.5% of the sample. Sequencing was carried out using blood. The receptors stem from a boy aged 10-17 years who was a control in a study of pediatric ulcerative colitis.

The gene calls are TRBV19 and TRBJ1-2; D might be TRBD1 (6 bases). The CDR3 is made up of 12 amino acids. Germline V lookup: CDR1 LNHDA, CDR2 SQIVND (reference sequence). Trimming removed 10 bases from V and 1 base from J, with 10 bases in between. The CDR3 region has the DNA TGTGCCACCGGACAGTTTAACTATGGCTACACCTTC. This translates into CATGQFNYGYTF.

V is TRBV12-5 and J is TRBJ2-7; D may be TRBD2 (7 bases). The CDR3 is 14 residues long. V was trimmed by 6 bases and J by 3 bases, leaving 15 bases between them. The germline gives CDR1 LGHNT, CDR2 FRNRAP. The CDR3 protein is CASGHGGPSYEQYF. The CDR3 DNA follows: TGTGCTAGTGGGCACGGGGGGCCCAGCTACGAGCAGTACTTC.

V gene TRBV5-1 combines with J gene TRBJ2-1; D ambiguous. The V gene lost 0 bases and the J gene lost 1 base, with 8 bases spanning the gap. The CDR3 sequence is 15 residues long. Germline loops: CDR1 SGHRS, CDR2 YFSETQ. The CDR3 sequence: CASSLVRDSYNEQFF. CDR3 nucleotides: TGCGCCAGCAGCTTGGTAAGGGATTCCTACAATGAGCAGTTCTTC.

DNA for the CDR3: TGTGCCAGTAGTACTAGTGTCAATTCACCCCTCCACTTT. Translation gives CASSTSVNSPLHF. This sequence joins TRBV19 and TRBJ1-6; D is unclear. Per the germline V gene, CDR1 is LNHDA and CDR2 is SQIVND (reference sequence). Trimming shortened V by 4 bases and J by 7 bases, and 8 bases separated the two germline ends. The CDR3 totals 13 residues.

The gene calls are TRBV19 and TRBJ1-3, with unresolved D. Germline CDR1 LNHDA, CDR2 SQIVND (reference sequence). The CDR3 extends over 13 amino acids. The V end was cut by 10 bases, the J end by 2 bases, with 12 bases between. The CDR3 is CATSGFPGNTIYF. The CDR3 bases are TGTGCCACCTCTGGGTTCCCTGGAAACACCATATATTTT. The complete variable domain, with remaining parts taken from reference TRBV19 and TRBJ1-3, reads DGGITQSPKYLFRKEGQNVTLSCEQNLNHDAMYWYRQDPGQGLRLIYYSQIVNDFQKGDIAEGYSVSREKKESFPLTVTSAQKNPTAFYLCATSGFPGNTIYFGEGSWLTVV.

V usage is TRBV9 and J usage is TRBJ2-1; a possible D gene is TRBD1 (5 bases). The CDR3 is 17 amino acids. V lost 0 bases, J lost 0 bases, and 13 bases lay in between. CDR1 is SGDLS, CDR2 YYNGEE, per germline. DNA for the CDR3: TGTGCCAGCAGCGTAGTTCCAGGGAAAACCTCCTACAATGAGCAGTTCTTC. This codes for CASSVVPGKTSYNEQFF.

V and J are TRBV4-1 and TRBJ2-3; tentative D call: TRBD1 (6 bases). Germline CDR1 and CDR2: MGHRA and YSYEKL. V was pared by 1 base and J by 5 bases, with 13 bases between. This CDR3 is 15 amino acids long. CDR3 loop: CASSQVRGQQDTQYF. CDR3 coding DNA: TGCGCCAGCAGCCAAGTCAGGGGCCAACAAGATACGCAGTATTTT.

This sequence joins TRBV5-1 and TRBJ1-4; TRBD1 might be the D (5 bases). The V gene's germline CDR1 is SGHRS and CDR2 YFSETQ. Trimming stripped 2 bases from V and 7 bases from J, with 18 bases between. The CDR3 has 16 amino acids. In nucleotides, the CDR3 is TGCGCCAGCAGCTTATCGGGGCGCAGGGTGGGTGAAAAACTGTTTTTT. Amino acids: CASSLSGRRVGEKLFF.

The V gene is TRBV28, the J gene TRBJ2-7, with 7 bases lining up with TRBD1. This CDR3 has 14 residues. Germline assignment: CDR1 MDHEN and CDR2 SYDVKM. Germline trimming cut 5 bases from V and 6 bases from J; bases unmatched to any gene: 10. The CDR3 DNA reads TGTGCCAGCAGTGGACCCGCCGGGACAGCCGAGCAGTACTTC. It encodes CASSGPAGTAEQYF.

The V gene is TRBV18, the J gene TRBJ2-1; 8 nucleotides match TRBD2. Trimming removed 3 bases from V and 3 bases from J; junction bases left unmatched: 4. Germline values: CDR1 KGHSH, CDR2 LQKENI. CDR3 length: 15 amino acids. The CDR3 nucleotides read TGTGCCAGCTCACCCCCGGGACTAGACTACAATGAGCAGTTCTTC. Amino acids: CASSPPGLDYNEQFF.

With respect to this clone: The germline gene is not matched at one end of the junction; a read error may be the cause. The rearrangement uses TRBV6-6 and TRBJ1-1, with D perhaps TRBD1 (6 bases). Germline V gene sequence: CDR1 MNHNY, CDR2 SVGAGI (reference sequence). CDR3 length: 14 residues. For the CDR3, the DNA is TGCCCGGAAAATAATACAGGGCGGAACACTGAAGCTTTCTTT. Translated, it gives CPENNTGRNTEAFF.

Here the CDR3 reads CASSLALVNTEAFF. CDR3 in DNA: TGCGCCAGCAGCTTGGCCTTGGTTAACACTGAAGCTTTCTTT. This sequence joins TRBV5-1 and TRBJ1-1; D ambiguous. V was trimmed by 0 bases and J by 2 bases, leaving 8 bases between them. Germline V CDR1 and CDR2: SGHRS, YFSETQ. The CDR3 is 14 residues long.

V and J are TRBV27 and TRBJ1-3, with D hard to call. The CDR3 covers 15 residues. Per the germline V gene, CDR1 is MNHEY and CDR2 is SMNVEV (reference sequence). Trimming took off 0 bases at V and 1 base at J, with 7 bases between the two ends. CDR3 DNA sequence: TGTGCCAGCAGTTTATCGGCAGGATCTGGAAACACCATATATTTT. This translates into CASSLSAGSGNTIYF.

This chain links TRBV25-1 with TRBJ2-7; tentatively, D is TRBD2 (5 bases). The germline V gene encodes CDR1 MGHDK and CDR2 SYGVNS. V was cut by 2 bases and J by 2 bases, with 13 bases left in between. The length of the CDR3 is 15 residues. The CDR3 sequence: CASSEPTGSAYEQYF. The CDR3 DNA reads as TGTGCCAGCAGTGAACCCACGGGTAGCGCCTACGAGCAGTACTTC.

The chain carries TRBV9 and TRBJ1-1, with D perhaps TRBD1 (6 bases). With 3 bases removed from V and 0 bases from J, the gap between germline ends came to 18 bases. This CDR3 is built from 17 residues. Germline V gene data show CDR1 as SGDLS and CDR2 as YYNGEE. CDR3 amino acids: CASSGAMTGPMNTEAFF. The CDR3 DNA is TGTGCCAGCAGCGGCGCAATGACAGGACCCATGAACACTGAAGCTTTCTTT.